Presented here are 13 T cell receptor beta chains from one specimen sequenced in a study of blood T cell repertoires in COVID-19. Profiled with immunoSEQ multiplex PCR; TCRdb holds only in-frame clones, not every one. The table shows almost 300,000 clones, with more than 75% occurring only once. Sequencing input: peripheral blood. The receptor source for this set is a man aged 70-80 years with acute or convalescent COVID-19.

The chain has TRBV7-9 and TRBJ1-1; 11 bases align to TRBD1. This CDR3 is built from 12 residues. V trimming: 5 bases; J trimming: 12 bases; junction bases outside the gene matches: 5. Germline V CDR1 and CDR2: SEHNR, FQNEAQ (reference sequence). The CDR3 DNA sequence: TGTGCCAGCAGCCCGGACAGGGGGCGGACTTTCTTT. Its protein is CASSPDRGRTFF.

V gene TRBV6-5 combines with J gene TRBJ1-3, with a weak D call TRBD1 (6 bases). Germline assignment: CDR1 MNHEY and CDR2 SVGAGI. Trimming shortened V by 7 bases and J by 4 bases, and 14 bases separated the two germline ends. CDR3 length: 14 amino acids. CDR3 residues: CASTKQGLGNTIYF. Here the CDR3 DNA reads TGTGCCAGCACCAAACAGGGTTTGGGAAACACCATATATTTT.

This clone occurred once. CDR3 residues: CASSAGLAGSWYEQYF. The CDR3 bases are TGTGCCAGCAGTGCGGGACTAGCGGGATCTTGGTACGAGCAGTACTTC. The gene calls are TRBV28 and TRBJ2-7, with 13 bases that match TRBD2. Germline CDR1 reads MDHEN; CDR2 reads SYDVKM. Unmatched junction bases numbered 8, after V lost 5 bases and J lost 4 bases. The CDR3 is made up of 16 amino acids.

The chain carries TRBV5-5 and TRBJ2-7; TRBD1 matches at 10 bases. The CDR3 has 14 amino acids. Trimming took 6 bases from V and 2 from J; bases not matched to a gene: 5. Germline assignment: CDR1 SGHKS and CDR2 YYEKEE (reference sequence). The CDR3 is CASTRQGAAYEQYF. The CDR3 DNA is TGTGCCAGCACTCGACAGGGGGCGGCCTACGAGCAGTACTTC.

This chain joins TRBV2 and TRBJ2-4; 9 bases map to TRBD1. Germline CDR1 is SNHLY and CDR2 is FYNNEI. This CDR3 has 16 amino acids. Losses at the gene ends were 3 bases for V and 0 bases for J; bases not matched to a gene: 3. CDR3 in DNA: TGTGCCAGCAGTGACTTGACAGGGGGAGCCAAAAACATTCAGTACTTC. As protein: CASSDLTGGAKNIQYF. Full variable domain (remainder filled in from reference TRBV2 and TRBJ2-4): EPEVTQTPSHQVTQMGQEVILRCVPISNHLYFYWYRQILGQKVEFLVSFYNNEISEKSEIFDDQFSVERPDGSNFTLKIRSTKLEDSAMYFCASSDLTGGAKNIQYFGAGTRLSVL.

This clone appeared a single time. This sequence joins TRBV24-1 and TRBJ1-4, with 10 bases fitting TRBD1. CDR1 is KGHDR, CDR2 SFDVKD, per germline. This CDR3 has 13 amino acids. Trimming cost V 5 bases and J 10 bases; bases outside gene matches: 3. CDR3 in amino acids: CATSGDRGGKLFF. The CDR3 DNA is TGTGCCACCAGTGGGGACAGGGGAGGAAAACTGTTTTTT.

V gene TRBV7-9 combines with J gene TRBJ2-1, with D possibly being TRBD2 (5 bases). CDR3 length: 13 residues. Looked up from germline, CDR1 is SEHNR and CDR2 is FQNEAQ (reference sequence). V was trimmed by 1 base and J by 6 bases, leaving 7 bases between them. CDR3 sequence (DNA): TGTGCCAGCAGCTTAGGGAGGACCAATGAGCAGTTCTTC. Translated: CASSLGRTNEQFF.

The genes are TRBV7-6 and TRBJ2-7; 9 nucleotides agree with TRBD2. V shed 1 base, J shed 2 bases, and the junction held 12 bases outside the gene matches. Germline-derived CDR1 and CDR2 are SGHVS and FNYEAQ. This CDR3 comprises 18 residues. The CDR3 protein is CASSLEARRGGYTYEQYF. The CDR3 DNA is TGTGCCAGCAGCTTAGAAGCTCGGCGGGGGGGATATACCTACGAGCAGTACTTC.

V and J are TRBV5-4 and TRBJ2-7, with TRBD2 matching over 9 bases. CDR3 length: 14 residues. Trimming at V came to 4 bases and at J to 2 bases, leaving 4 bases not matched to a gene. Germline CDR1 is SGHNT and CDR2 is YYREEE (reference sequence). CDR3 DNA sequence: TGTGCCAGCAGCGCCGGGACTAGCCCCTACGAGCAGTACTTC. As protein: CASSAGTSPYEQYF.

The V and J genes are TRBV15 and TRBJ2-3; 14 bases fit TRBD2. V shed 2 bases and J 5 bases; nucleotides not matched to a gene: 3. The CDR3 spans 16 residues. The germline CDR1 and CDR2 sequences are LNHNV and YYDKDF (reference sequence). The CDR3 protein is CATSRPGLAGGDTQYF. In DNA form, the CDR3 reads TGTGCCACCAGCAGACCCGGACTAGCGGGGGGAGATACGCAGTATTTT.

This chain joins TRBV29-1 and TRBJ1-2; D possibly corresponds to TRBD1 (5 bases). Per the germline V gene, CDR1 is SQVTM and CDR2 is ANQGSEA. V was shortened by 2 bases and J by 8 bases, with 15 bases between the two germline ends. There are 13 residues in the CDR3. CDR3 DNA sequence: TGCAGCGTTGAATTGGAGGGGCCGAGGGGCTACACCTTC. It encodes CSVELEGPRGYTF.

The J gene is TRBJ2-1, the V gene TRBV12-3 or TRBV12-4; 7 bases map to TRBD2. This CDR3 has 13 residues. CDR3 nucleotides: TGTGCTTGCGGGAGAAGGTCCTACAATGAGCAGTTCTTC. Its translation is CACGRRSYNEQFF.

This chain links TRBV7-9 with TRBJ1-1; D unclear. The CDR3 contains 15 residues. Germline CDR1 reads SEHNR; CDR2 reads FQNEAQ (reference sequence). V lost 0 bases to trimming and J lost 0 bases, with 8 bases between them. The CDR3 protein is CASSLAKAMNTEAFF. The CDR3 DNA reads TGTGCCAGCAGCTTAGCTAAAGCCATGAACACTGAAGCTTTCTTT.